The clone carrying this T cell receptor beta chain has just a few counts. With V trimmed by 0 bases and J by 5 bases, 11 bases remained unmatched. The CDR3 loop spans 18 amino acids. Germline loops: CDR1 KGHSH, CDR2 LQKENI. From the 5' RACE reads, TCRdb called clonotypes with MiXCR, one entry per CDR3 protein. The data contain hundreds of thousands of distinct CDR3 sequences, 12% of them seen just once; the ten biggest clones take up 15%. This sample stems from a study of T cells after yellow fever vaccination. The chain links TRBV18 to TRBJ2-2, with TRBD1 matching over 8 bases. The source is a man aged 25 to 45 who received the YFV17D yellow fever vaccine. The sequencing used PBMCs, collected on the day of the yellow fever booster vaccination. CDR3 in DNA: TGTGCCAGCTCACCACCAAAGGCCCGTGGACAGGGTACCGGGGAGCTGTTTTTT. This gives the protein CASSPPKARGQGTGELFF.